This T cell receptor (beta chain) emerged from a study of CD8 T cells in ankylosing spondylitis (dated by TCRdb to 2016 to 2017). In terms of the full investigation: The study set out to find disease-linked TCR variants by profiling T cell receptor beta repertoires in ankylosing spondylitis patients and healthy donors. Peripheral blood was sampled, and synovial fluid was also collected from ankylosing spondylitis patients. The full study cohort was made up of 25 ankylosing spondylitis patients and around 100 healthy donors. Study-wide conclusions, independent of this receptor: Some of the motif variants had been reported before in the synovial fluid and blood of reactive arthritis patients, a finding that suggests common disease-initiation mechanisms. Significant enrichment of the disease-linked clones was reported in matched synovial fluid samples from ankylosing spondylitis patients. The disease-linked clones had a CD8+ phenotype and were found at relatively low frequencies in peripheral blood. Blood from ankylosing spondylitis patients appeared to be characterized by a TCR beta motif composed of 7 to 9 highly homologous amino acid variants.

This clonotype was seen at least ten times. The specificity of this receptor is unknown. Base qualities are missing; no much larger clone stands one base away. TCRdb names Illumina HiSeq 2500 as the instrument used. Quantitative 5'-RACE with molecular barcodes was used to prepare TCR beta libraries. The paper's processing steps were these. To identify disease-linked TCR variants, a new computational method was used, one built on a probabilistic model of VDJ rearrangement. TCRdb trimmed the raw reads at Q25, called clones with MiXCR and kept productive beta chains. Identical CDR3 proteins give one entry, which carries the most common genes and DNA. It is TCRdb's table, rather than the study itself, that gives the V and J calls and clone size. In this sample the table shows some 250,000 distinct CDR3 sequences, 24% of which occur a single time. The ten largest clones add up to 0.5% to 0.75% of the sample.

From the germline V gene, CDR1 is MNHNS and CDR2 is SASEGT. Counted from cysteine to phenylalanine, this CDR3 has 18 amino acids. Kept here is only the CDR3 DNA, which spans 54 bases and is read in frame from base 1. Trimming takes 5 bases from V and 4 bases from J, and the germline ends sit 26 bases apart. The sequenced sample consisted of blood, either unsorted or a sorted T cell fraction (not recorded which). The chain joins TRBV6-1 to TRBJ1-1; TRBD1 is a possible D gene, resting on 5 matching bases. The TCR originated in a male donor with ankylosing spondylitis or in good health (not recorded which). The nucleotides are TGTGCCAGCAGTTGGGCTAGTGGCTTCAGAGGGAGGGGCACTGAAGCTTTCTTT. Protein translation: CASSWASGFRGRGTEAFF.